A single T cell receptor beta chain is shown here with its context. The antigen remains unidentified. Libraries were prepared by immunoSEQ multiplex PCR; TCRdb keeps only in-frame clonotypes and omits some of them. The sample records about 48,000 clones, approximately 90% being singletons. The data are from a study of T cell responses to AZD1222 COVID-19 vaccine. Study conclusions and caveats: Seropositive at baseline were only six or seven AZD1222 recipients.

Doses given second, at about 4 or about 12 weeks, were pooled. This CDR3 spans 13 amino acids. CDR1 and CDR2 (germline): LNHDA, SQIVND (reference sequence). V lost 10 bases and J lost 0, with 11 bases in between. The chain is built from TRBV19 and TRBJ2-3; the D is unclear. This sample comprised peripheral blood, obtained 28 days after the second AZD1222 dose. The sequence came from an adult who received the AZD1222 COVID-19 vaccine. In DNA form, the CDR3 reads TGTGCCACCTCGACCCGCAGCACAGATACGCAGTATTTT. It encodes CATSTRSTDTQYF.